Listed here are 11 T cell receptor beta chains from one sample, sequenced in a study of Graves' ophthalmopathy and Graves' hyperthyroidism. RNA transcripts served as template for amplifying TCR beta CDR3 sequences. In the first round, RT-PCR was carried out with HTBI primers, and a multiplex PCR formed the second round. TCRdb fed the multiplex PCR reads into MiXCR, producing one record per CDR3 protein. The repertoire consists of more than 550,000 distinct CDR3 sequences, with about 40% occurring once and the leading ten covering around 3%. Sequencing used peripheral blood. The receptors come from an adult man with Graves' ophthalmopathy.

This clonotype was detected only a few times. The chain has TRBV4-3 and TRBJ1-6, with D unresolved. Germline CDR1 LGHNA, CDR2 YSLEER. The length of the CDR3 is 14 residues. The V end lost 0 bases, the J end lost 13 bases, and 13 bases lay between the germline ends. CDR3 nucleotide sequence: TGCGCCAGCAGCCAAGAACCCTCGATGGGGCCCCTCCACTTT. Its translation is CASSQEPSMGPLHF.

The V call is TRBV7-6, the J call TRBJ1-4; 7 bases are a match to TRBD1. This CDR3 region has 14 residues. CDR1 and CDR2 from the germline V gene are SGHVS and FNYEAQ. V was clipped by 5 bases and J by 6 bases; unmatched bases: 6. CDR3 amino acids: CASSPGTAHEKLFF. The CDR3 coding sequence is TGTGCCAGCAGCCCCGGGACAGCACATGAAAAACTGTTTTTT.

The CDR3 region has the DNA TGTGCCAGCAGTGATCGTGGTTACACCGGGGAGACCCAGTACTTC. It is translated as CASSDRGYTGETQYF. The genes are TRBV25-1 and TRBJ2-5, with D unclear. The V and J ends lost 3 bases and 5 bases respectively, with 16 bases between them. The CDR3 extends over 15 amino acids. CDR1 MGHDK and CDR2 SYGVNS come from the germline V gene.

This clonotype has only a few counts. The chain uses TRBV12-5 and TRBJ1-1; D call uncertain. The CDR3 loop spans 15 amino acids. Germline lookup yields CDR1 LGHNT and CDR2 FRNRAP. Between the trimmed V and J ends, which lost 0 bases and 1 base, there was a span of 9 bases. The CDR3 loop is CASGLVISGNTEAFF. CDR3 nucleotide sequence: TGTGCTAGTGGTTTGGTAATCTCAGGGAACACTGAAGCTTTCTTT.

There are many counts of this clonotype. The V gene is TRBV7-2, the J gene TRBJ1-2, with 9 bases aligning to TRBD1. The CDR3 has 15 amino acids. Trimming removed 1 base from V and 7 bases from J; junction bases left unmatched: 7. Germline V gives CDR1 SGHTA, CDR2 FQGNSA. The CDR3 sequence: CASSLDSGTGSGYTF. CDR3 bases: TGTGCCAGCAGCTTAGATTCAGGGACAGGGTCTGGCTACACCTTC.

In this sample, this clonotype turned up a few times. The rearrangement joins TRBV5-4 to TRBJ2-3, with 8 bases that match TRBD2. Germline assignment: CDR1 SGHNT and CDR2 YYREEE (reference sequence). There are 13 residues in the CDR3. V lost 5 bases and J lost 1; bases outside the gene matches: 0. The CDR3: CASRTSGTDTQYF. The CDR3 DNA reads as TGTGCCAGCAGGACTAGCGGCACAGATACGCAGTATTTT.

This clonotype was counted many times. The CDR3 here is CASGQAGAPYEQYF. The CDR3 nucleotides read TGTGCCAGCGGTCAAGCGGGAGCCCCTTACGAGCAGTACTTC. This chain connects TRBV12-3 or TRBV12-4 to TRBJ2-7, with 8 bases that match TRBD2. V shed 8 bases and J 4 bases; nucleotides not matched to a gene: 10. This CDR3 is built from 14 residues.

This clonotype was seen a few times. The CDR3 protein is CASSSGLAGDNEQFF. The CDR3 DNA reads as TGTGCCAGCAGCTCGGGACTAGCGGGGGACAATGAGCAGTTCTTC. The chain joins TRBV7-2 to TRBJ2-1; 14 nucleotides line up with TRBD2. The CDR3 spans 15 residues. Germline loops: CDR1 SGHTA, CDR2 FQGNSA. The J segment lost 5 bases and the V segment lost 4 bases, leaving 1 base of the junction unmatched. The variable domain in full, completed from reference TRBV7-2 and TRBJ2-1, reads GAGVSQSPSNKVTEKGKDVELRCDPISGHTALYWYRQSLGQGLEFLIYFQGNSAPDKSGLPSDRFSAERTGGSVSTLTIQRTQQEDSAVYLCASSSGLAGDNEQFFGPGTRLTVL.

This clonotype was found a few times. The chain recombines TRBV7-9 with TRBJ1-1; D remains unclear. Trimming shortened V by 5 bases and J by 1 base, and 20 bases separated the two germline ends. This CDR3 has 17 amino acids. Per the germline V gene, CDR1 is SEHNR and CDR2 is FQNEAQ (reference sequence). Here the CDR3 DNA reads TGTGCCAGCAGCCCTTGGCCGAACCACCGTAGGAACACTGAAGCTTTCTTT. Its translation: CASSPWPNHRRNTEAFF.

The chain carries TRBV30 and TRBJ1-3; D unresolved. The CDR3 consists of 14 residues. Germline loops: CDR1 GTSNPN, CDR2 SVGIG (reference sequence). With 4 bases removed from V and 0 bases from J, the gap between germline ends came to 10 bases. DNA for the CDR3: TGTGCCTGGAATCCACGGGACTCTGGAAACACCATATATTTT. Translating it yields CAWNPRDSGNTIYF.

A note on this clonotype: This may be a read error: a much more frequent sequence differs by one nucleotide. This chain joins TRBV19 and TRBJ2-7, with a tentative D call TRBD1 (5 bases). CDR1 and CDR2 (germline): LNHDA, SQIVND (reference sequence). The CDR3 runs 15 residues. The CDR3 bases are TGTGCCAGTAGTACCGAAGGGGTCTCAAGGAGAGAGCAGCACTTC. This sequence encodes CASSTEGVSRREQHF.